These 7 T cell receptor beta chains were all obtained from the same sample, sequenced in a study of T cells in Graves' hyperthyroidism and ophthalmopathy. Amplified TCR beta CDR3 regions came from RNA transcripts. HTBI primers were employed in a first-round RT-PCR of the TCR CDR3. MiXCR was run by TCRdb on the multiplex PCR reads, yielding one entry per CDR3 protein. The sample has 330,000 or so distinct CDR3 sequences; about a sixth are singletons. Sequencing was done on a sample of blood. These receptors all stem from a woman aged 40 to 55 with Graves' ophthalmopathy.

V usage is TRBV11-2 and J usage is TRBJ2-7; D ambiguous. Germline assignment: CDR1 SGHAT and CDR2 FQNNGV. The CDR3 loop spans 14 amino acids. V shed 1 base and J shed 3 bases, with 10 bases lying between them. CDR3 nucleotide sequence: TGTGCCAGCAGCTTAGGATCGGAAGTCTACGAGCAGTACTTC. This sequence encodes CASSLGSEVYEQYF.

This clonotype was seen at least ten times. The rearrangement joins TRBV6-5 to TRBJ1-5, with D unclear. The CDR3 covers 14 residues. V was cut by 7 bases and J by 0 bases, with 10 bases left in between. Germline V gene sequence: CDR1 MNHEY, CDR2 SVGAGI. CDR3 DNA: TGTGCCAGCAAGGATGTTGCTAGCAATCAGCCCCAGCATTTT. This gives the protein CASKDVASNQPQHF.

The sample holds many counts of this clonotype. The chain links TRBV12-3 or TRBV12-4 to TRBJ2-1, with 9 bases identical to TRBD2. The V segment lost 4 bases and the J segment 4 bases; nucleotides outside the gene matches: 8. The CDR3 consists of 16 residues. The CDR3 is CASSYLSSGTYNEQFF. The CDR3 DNA reads TGTGCCAGCAGTTACCTCTCTAGCGGGACATACAATGAGCAGTTCTTC.

The CDR3 nucleotides are TGTGCCAGCAGCCAAGGTCGCCGCGGCGTTGGGACTGGGGCTTTCTTT. This encodes CASSQGRRGVGTGAFF. V usage is TRBV3-1 and J usage is TRBJ1-1; a possible D gene is TRBD1 (5 bases). Germline CDR1 LGHDT, CDR2 YNNKEL (reference sequence). This CDR3 spans 16 amino acids. Trimming removed 1 base from V and 11 bases from J, with 23 bases in between.

The chain recombines TRBV9 with TRBJ2-7; 9 positions match TRBD2. V was pared by 0 bases and J by 7 bases, with 8 bases of the junction left unmatched. CDR1 and CDR2 from the germline V gene are SGDLS and YYNGEE. The CDR3 length is 15 residues. The CDR3 nucleotides read TGTGCCAGCAGCGTAGATCAACTAGCGGGTATAGAGCAGTACTTC. The encoded protein is CASSVDQLAGIEQYF.

The sample holds many counts of this clonotype. The chain has TRBV5-1 and TRBJ1-1; D is ambiguous. The V end lost 4 bases, the J end lost 7 bases, and 11 bases lay between the germline ends. The CDR3 is made up of 12 amino acids. Per germline, CDR1 SGHRS and CDR2 YFSETQ. CDR3 sequence (DNA): TGCGCCAGCAGCCATAAGGACGGTGAAGCTTTCTTT. It encodes CASSHKDGEAFF.

This chain joins TRBV19 and TRBJ2-5; 8 nucleotides match TRBD1. With V trimmed by 5 bases and J by 5 bases, 10 bases remained unmatched. There are 15 residues in the CDR3. Germline values: CDR1 LNHDA, CDR2 SQIVND (reference sequence). This CDR3 is CASSSRPGGRETQYF. The CDR3 DNA is TGTGCCAGTAGTTCAAGGCCAGGGGGCAGGGAGACCCAGTACTTC.